This TCR beta chain was recorded in a study of blood T cell repertoires in COVID-19. About the research overall: Sources were T cells, B-cell-depleted T cells, or PBMCs; the material itself was cDNA or gDNA.

Using immunoSEQ multiplex PCR, the repertoire was profiled, and TCRdb retains in-frame clones only, with some absent. The repertoire holds roughly 280,000 clones, with around 90% as singletons. Germline trimming cut 4 bases from V and 4 bases from J; bases unmatched to any gene: 6. Germline V gene data show CDR1 as MDHEN and CDR2 as SYDVKM. The CDR3 loop spans 15 amino acids. The receptor was derived from a woman under 40 with acute COVID-19. The sequenced sample consisted of PBMCs or T cells enriched from blood (not recorded which). The chain combines TRBV28 with TRBJ2-7, with TRBD1 identical over 11 bases. The CDR3 protein is CASSSGQGVLYEQYF. The CDR3 DNA sequence: TGTGCCAGCAGTTCGGGACAGGGGGTTTTATACGAGCAGTACTTC.